This paragraph covers one T cell receptor beta chain sequence. Its antigen remains unidentified. The data stem from a study of cytomegalovirus exposure and HLA in healthy donors. Study observations and caveats: Most TCR sequences were seen very rarely across donors, but some public TCRs occurred in many. A list of roughly 160 TCR beta chains associated with cytomegalovirus was given.

The CDR3 length is 14 residues. Trimming left V 6 bases short and J 2 bases short, with 14 bases between. The germline V gene encodes CDR1 MNHNS and CDR2 SASEGT. Clones were sequenced by immunoSEQ multiplex PCR, and TCRdb holds only the in-frame ones, with some missing. The sample records roughly 150,000 clones, 70% to 90% being singletons. V gene TRBV6-1 combines with J gene TRBJ2-7, with D tentatively TRBD2 (6 bases). This TCR was recovered from a woman under 30 in good health and CMV-seropositive. Material: PBMCs. The CDR3 nucleotides read TGTGCCAGCAGAGTAGCGGATGAGACCTACGAGCAGTACTTC. Amino acid sequence: CASRVADETYEQYF.